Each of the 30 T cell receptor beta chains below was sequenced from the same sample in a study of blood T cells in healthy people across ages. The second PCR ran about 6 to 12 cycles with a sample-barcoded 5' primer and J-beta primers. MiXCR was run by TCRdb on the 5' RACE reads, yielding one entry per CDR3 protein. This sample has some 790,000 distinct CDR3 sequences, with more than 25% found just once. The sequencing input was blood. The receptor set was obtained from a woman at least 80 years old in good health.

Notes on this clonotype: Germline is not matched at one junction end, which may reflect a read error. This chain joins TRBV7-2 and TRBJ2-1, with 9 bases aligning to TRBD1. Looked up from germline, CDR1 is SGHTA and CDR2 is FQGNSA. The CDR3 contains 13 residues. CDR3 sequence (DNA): TGTGCCAGCAGCCTAGGACAGGGGACAGAGCGGTTCTTC. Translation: CASSLGQGTERFF.

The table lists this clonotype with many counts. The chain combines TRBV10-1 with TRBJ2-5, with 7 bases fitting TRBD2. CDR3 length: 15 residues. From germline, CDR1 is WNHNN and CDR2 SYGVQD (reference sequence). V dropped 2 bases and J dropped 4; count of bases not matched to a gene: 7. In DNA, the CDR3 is TGCGCCAGCAGTGAGCGTAAAGCGGGGTCAGAGACCCAGTACTTC. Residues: CASSERKAGSETQYF.

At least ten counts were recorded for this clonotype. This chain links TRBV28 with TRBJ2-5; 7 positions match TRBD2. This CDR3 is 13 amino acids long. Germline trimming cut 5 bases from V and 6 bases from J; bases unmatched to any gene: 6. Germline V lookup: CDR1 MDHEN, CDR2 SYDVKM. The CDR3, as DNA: TGTGCCAGCAGTCCCTGGGAGGGGAAGACCCAGTACTTC. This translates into CASSPWEGKTQYF.

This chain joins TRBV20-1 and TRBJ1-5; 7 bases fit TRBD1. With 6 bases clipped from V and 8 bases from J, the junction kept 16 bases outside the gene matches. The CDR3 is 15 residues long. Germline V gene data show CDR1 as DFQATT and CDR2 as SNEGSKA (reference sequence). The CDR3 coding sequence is TGCAGTGCGATACCCGGGACAGTCGCAATAAAGCCCCAGCATTTT. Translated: CSAIPGTVAIKPQHF.

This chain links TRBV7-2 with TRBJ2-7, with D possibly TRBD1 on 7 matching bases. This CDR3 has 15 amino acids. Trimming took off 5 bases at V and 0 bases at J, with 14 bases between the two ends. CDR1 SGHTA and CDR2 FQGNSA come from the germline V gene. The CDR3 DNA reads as TGTGCCAGCAGCGCCCAGGGGGGCAGCTCCTACGAGCAGTACTTC. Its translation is CASSAQGGSSYEQYF.

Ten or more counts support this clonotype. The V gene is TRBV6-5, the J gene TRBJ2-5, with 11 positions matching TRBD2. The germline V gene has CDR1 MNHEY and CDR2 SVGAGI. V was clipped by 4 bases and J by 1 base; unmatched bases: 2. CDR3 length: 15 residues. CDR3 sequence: CASSLTSGVQETQYF. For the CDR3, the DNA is TGTGCCAGCAGTTTGACTAGCGGGGTCCAAGAGACCCAGTACTTC.

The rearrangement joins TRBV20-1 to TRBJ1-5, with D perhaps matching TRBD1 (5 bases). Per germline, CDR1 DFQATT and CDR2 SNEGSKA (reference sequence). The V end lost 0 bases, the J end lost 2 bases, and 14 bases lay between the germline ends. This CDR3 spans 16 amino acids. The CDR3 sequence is CSARDGRGGGNQPQHF. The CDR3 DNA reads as TGCAGTGCTAGAGATGGACGCGGGGGTGGCAATCAGCCCCAGCATTTT.

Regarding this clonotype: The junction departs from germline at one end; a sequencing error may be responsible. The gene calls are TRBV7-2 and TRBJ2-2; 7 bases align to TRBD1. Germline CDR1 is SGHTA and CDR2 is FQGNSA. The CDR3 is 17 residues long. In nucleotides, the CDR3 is TGTGCCGGCAGCTCAGCTGACAGGGCGGTGGGCACCGGGGAGCTGTTTTTT. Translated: CAGSSADRAVGTGELFF. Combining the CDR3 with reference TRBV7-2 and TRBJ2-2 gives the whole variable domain GAGVSQSPSNKVTEKGKDVELRCDPISGHTALYWYRQSLGQGLEFLIYFQGNSAPDKSGLPSDRFSAERTGGSVSTLTIQRTQQEDSAVYLCAGSSADRAVGTGELFFGEGSRLTVL.

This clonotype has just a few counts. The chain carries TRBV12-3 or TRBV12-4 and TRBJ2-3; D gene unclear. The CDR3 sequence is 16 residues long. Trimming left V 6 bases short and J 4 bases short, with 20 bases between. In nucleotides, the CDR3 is TGTGCCAGCAGGAACTTGCTGGAAGGTGGGGCAGATACGCAGTATTTT. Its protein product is CASRNLLEGGADTQYF.

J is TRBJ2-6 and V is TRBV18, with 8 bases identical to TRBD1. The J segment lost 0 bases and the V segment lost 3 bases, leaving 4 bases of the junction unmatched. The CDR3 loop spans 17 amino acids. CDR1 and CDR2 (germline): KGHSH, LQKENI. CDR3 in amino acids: CASSPGTGNSGANVLTF. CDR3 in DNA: TGTGCCAGCTCACCCGGGACAGGCAACTCTGGGGCCAACGTCCTGACTTTC.

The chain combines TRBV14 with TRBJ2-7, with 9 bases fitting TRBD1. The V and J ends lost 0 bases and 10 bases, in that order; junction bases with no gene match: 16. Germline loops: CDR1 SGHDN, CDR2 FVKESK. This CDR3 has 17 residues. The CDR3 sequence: CASSQDRNRGPQEAQYF. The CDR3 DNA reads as TGTGCCAGCAGCCAAGATAGGAACAGGGGGCCGCAAGAGGCCCAGTACTTC.

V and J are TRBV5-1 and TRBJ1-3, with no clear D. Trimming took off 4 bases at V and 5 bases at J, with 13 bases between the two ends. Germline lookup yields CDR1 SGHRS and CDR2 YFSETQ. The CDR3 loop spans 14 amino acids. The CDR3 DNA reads TGCGCCAGCAGCCCCGGCAGCGTGCGAAACACCATATATTTT. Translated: CASSPGSVRNTIYF.

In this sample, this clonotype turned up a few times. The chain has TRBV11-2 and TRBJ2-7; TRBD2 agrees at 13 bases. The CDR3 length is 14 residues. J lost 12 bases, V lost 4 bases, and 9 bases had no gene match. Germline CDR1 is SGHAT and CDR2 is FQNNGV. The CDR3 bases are TGTGCCAGCAGCTCAACTAGCGGGGGGGCTTGGTGGTACTTC. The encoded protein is CASSSTSGGAWWYF.

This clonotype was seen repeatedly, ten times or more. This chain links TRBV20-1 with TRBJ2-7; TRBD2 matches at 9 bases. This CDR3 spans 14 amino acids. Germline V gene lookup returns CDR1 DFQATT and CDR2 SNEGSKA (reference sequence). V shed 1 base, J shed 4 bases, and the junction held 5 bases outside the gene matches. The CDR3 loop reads CSARGGSGGYEQYF. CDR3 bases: TGCAGTGCTAGAGGAGGAAGCGGGGGGTACGAGCAGTACTTC.

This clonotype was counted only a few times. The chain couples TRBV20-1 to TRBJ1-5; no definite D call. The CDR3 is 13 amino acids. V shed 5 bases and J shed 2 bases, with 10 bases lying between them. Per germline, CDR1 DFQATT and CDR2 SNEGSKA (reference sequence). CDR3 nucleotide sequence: TGCAGTGCTGCCACGGGCGGCAATCAGCCCCAGCATTTT. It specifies CSAATGGNQPQHF.

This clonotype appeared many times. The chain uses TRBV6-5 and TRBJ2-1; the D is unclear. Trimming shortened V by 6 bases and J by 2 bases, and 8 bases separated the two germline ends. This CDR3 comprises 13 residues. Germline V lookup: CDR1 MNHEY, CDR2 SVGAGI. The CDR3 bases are TGTGCCAGCAGGGACCCTGCCTACAATGAGCAGTTCTTC. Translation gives CASRDPAYNEQFF.

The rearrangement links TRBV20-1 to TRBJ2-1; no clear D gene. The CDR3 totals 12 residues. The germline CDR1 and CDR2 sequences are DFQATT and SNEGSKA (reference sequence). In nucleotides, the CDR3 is TGCAGGGCACGGAAGGTGTACAATGAGCAGTTCTTC. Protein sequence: CRARKVYNEQFF.

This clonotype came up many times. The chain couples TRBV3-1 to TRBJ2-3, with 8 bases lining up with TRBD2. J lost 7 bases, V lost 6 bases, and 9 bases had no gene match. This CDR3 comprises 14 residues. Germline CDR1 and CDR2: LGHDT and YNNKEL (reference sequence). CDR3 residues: CASRLNGGANTQYF. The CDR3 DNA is TGTGCCAGCAGACTCAACGGGGGGGCGAATACGCAGTATTTT.

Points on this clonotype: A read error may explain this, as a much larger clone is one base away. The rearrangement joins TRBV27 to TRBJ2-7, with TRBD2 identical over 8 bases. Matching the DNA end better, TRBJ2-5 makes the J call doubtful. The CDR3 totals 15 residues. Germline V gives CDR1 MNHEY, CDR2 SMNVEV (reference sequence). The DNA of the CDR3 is TGTGTCAGCAGTTTAGTCCAGGCGGGGGGAGAGACCCAGTACTTC. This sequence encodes CVSSLVQAGGETQYF.

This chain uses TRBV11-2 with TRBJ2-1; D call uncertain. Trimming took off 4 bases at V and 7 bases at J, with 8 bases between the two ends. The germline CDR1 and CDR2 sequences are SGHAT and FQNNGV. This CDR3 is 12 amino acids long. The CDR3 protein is CASSSPLNEQFF. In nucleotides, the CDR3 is TGTGCCAGCAGCTCACCACTGAATGAGCAGTTCTTC.

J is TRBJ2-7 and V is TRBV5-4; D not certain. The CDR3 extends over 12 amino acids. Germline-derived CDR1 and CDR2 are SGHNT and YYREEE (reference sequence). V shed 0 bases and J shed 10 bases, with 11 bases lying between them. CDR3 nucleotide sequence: TGTGCCAGCAGCTTGGCCGAGCAGGCCCAGTACTTC. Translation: CASSLAEQAQYF.

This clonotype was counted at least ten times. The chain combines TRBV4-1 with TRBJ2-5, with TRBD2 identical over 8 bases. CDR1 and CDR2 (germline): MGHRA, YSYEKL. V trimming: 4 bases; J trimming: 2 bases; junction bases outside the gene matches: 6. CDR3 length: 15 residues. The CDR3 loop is CASSRLGLVQETQYF. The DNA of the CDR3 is TGCGCCAGCAGCCGTCTGGGACTAGTACAAGAGACCCAGTACTTC.

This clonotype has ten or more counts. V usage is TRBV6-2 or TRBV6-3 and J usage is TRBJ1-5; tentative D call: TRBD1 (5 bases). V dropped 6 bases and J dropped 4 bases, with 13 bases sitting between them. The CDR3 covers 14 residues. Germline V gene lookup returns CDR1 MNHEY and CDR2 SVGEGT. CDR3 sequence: CASRSRGRNQPQHF. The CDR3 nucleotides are TGTGCCAGCAGATCCCGGGGGAGAAATCAGCCCCAGCATTTT.

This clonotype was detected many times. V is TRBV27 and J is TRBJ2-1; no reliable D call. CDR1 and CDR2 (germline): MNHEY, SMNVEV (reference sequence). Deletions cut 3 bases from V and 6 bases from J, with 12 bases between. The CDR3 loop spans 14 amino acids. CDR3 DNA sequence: TGTGCCAGCAGTTTGCTCGCCAGTTCCAATGAGCAGTTCTTC. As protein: CASSLLASSNEQFF.

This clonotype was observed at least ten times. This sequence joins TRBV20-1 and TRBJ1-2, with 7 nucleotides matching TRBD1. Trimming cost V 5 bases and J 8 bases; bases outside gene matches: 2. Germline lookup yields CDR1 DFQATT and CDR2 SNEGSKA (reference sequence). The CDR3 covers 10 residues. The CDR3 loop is CSALTGGYTF. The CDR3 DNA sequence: TGCAGTGCTCTGACAGGGGGCTACACCTTC.

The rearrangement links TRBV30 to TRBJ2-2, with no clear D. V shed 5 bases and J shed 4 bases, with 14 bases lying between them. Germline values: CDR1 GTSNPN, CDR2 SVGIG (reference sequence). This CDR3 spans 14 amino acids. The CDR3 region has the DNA TGTGCCTGGGTAGGAGTAGTCACCACCGGGGAGCTGTTTTTT. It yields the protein CAWVGVVTTGELFF.

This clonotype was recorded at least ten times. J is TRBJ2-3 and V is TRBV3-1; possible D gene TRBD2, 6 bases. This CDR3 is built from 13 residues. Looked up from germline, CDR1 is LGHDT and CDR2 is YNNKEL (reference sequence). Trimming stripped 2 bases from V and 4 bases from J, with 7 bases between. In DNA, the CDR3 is TGTGCCAGCAGCCAACTAGCGTCAGATACGCAGTATTTT. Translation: CASSQLASDTQYF.

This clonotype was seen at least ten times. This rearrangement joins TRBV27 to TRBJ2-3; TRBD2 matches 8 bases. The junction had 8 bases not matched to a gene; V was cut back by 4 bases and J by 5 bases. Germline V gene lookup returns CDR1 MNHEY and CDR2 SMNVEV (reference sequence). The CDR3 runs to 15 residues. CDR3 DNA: TGTGCCAGCAGTTCCTTAGCGGGGTGGGTAGATACGCAGTATTTT. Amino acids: CASSSLAGWVDTQYF.

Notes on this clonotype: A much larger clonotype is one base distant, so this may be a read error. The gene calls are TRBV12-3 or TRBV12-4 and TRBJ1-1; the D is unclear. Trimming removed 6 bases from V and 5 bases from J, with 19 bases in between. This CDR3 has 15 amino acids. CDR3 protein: CASSLGGGTNTEAFF. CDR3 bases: TGTGCCAGCAGCCTGGGAGGCGGAACAAATACTGAAGCTTTCTTT.

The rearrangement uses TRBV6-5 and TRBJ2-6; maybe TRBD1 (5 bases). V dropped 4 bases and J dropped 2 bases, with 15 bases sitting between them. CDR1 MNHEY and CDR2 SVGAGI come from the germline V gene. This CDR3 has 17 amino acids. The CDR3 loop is CASSFIKGVPGANVLTF. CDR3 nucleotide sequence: TGTGCCAGCAGTTTTATCAAAGGGGTACCTGGGGCCAACGTCCTGACTTTC.